Sequencing of this T cell receptor beta chain was carried out in a study of neurological immune-mediated disorders. This clonotype was counted at least ten times. The CDR3 covers 13 residues. Germline V gives CDR1 SGHDN, CDR2 FVKESK. V shed 0 bases, J shed 14 bases, and the junction held 6 bases outside the gene matches. From the 5' RACE reads, TCRdb called clonotypes with MiXCR, one entry per CDR3 protein. The sample yields about 33,000 distinct CDR3 sequences, about 1.6% seen once. The specimen sequenced was PBMCs. The sequence came from a woman aged 25-40 years with multiple sclerosis. The chain couples TRBV14 to TRBJ2-1, with 8 bases matching TRBD1. The CDR3 sequence is CASSQDRAGGKFF. The CDR3 nucleotides read TGTGCCAGCAGCCAAGATAGGGCAGGGGGCAAGTTCTTC. The variable domain in full, with the rest retrieved from reference TRBV14 and TRBJ2-1, is EAGVTQFPSHSVIEKGQTVTLRCDPISGHDNLYWYRRVMGKEIKFLLHFVKESKQDESGMPNNRFLAERTGGTYSTLKVQPAELEDSGVYFCASSQDRAGGKFFGPGTRLTVL.